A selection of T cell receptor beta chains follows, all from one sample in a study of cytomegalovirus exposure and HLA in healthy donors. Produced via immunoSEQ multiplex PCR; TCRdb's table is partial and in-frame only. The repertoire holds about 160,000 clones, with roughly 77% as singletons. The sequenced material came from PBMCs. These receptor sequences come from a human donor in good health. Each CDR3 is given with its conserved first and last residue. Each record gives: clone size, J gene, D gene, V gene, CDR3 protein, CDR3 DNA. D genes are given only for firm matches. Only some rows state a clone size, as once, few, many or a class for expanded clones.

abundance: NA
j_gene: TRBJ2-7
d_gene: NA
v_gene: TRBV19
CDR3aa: CASSITPGGSYEQYF
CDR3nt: TGTGCCAGTAGTATAACTCCTGGAGGCTCCTACGAGCAGTACTTC

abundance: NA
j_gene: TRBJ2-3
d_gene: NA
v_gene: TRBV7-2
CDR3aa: CASTLSAMDTQYF
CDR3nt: TGTGCCAGCACCCTCTCCGCGATGGATACGCAGTATTTT

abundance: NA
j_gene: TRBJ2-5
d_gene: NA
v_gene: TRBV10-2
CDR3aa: CASSEIKTQYF
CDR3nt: TGCGCCAGCAGTGAGATTAAGACCCAGTACTTC

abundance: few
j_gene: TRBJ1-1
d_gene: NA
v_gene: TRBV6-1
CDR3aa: CASSEGPTLNTEAFF
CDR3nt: TGTGCCAGCAGTGAGGGGCCGACCCTCAACACTGAAGCTTTCTTT

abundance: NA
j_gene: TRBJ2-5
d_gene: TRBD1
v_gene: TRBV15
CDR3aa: CATSRRQGRETQYF
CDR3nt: TGTGCCACCAGCCGGAGACAGGGAAGGGAAACCCAGTACTTC

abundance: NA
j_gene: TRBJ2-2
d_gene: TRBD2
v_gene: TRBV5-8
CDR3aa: CASSSSLRLAGSTGELFF
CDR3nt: TGTGCCAGCAGCTCCTCCCTTAGACTAGCGGGGAGCACCGGGGAGCTGTTTTTT

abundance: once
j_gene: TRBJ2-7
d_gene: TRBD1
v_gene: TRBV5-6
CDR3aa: CASSLGTGRYEQYF
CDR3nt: TGTGCCAGCAGCCTCGGGACAGGACGCTACGAGCAGTACTTC

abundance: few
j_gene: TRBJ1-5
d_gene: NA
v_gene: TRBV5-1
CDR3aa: CASSLDGDWNQPQHF
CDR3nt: TGCGCCAGCAGCTTGGATGGAGATTGGAATCAGCCCCAGCATTTT

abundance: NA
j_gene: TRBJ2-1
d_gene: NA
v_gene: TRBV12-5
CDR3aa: CASGERQFF
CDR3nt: TGTGCTAGTGGAGAGCGGCAGTTCTTC

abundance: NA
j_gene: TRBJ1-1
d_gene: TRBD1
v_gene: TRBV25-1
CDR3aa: CASRGQGKNTAEAFF
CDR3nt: TGTGCCAGCAGGGGACAGGGTAAGAATACTGCTGAAGCTTTCTTT

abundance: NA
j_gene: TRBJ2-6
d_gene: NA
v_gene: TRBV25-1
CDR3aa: CASSGTGSSGANVLTF
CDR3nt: TGTGCCAGCAGTGGGACGGGGTCCTCTGGGGCCAACGTCCTGACTTTC

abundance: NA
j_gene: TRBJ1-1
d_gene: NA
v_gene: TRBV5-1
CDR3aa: CASSLEEGTEAFF
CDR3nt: TGCGCCAGCAGCTTGGAGGAGGGAACTGAAGCTTTCTTT

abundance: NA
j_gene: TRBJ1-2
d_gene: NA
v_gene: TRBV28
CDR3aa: CASSPNLDSYYGYTF
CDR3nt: TGTGCCAGCAGTCCGAACCTGGACAGCTACTATGGCTACACCTTC

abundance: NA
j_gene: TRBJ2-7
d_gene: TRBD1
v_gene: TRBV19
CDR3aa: CASSLGQGSYEQYF
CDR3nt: TGTGCCAGTAGTTTAGGACAGGGGTCGTACGAGCAGTACTTC

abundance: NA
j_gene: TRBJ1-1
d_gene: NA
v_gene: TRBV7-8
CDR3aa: CASSNQLKRNTEAFF
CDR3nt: TGTGCCAGCAGCAACCAGTTAAAAAGGAACACTGAAGCTTTCTTT

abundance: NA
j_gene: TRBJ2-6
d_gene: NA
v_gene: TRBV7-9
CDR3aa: CAGHSGANVLTF
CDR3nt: TGTGCCGGCCACTCTGGGGCCAACGTCCTGACTTTC

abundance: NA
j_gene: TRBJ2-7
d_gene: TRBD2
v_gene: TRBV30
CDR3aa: CAWPPRYKLAFRYSEQYF
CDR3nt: TGTGCCTGGCCACCCCGATATAAACTAGCGTTTAGGTATAGCGAGCAGTACTTC

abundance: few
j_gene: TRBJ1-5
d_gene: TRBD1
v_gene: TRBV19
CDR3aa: CASSIWDSSNQPQHF
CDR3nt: TGTGCCAGTAGTATTTGGGACAGCAGCAATCAGCCCCAGCATTTT

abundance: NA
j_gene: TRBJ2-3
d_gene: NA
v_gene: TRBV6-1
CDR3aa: CASSEAFYGGGLPDTQYF
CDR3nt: TGTGCCAGCAGTGAAGCTTTTTACGGTGGGGGACTGCCAGATACGCAGTATTTT

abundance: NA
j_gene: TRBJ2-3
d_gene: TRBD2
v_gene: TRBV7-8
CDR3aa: CASSQWTSGSTDTQYF
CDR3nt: TGTGCCAGCAGCCAATGGACTAGCGGGAGCACAGATACGCAGTATTTT

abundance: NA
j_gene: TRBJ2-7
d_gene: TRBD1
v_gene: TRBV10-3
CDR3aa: CAISKRTGQGVYEQYF
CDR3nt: TGTGCCATCAGTAAGAGAACGGGACAGGGAGTCTACGAGCAGTACTTC

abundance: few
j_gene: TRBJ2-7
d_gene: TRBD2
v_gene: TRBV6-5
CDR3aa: CASIPAGGPGEQYF
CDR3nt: TGTGCCAGCATTCCTGCGGGAGGGCCTGGCGAGCAGTACTTC

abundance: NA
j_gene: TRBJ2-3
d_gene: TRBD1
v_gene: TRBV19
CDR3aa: CASKPQGAYTDTQYF
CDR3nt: TGTGCCAGTAAACCACAGGGGGCCTACACAGATACGCAGTATTTT

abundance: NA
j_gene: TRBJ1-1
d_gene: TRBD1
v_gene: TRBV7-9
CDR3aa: CASSSLQGLAFF
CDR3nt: TGTGCCAGCAGCTCCTTACAGGGGTTAGCTTTCTTT

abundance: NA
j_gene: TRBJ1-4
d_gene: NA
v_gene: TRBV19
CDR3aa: CASSSPGGPNEKLFF
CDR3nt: TGTGCCAGTAGTAGCCCTGGAGGGCCGAATGAAAAACTGTTTTTT

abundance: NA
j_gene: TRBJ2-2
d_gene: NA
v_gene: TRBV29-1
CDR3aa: CSVAGHTGELFF
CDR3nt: TGCAGCGTTGCAGGGCACACCGGGGAGCTGTTTTTT

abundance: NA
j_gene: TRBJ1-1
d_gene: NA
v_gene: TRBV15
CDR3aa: CATSRDRGSTEAFF
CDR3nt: TGTGCCACCAGCAGAGATCGGGGGAGCACTGAAGCTTTCTTT

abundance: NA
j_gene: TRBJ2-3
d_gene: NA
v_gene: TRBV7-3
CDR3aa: CASSSQSRESQYF
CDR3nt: TGTGCCAGCAGCTCCCAGAGTAGGGAGTCGCAGTATTTT

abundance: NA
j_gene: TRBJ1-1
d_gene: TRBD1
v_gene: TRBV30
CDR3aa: CAGPTGKDTEAFF
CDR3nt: TGTGCCGGCCCGACAGGGAAAGACACTGAAGCTTTCTTT

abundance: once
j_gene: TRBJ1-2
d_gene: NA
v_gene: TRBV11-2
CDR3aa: CASSLEPRGGYTF
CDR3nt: TGTGCCAGCAGCTTAGAGCCTAGGGGGGGCTACACCTTC

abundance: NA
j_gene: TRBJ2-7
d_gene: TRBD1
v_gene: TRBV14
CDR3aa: CASARQGNYEQYF
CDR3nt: TGTGCCAGCGCTCGACAGGGAAACTACGAGCAGTACTTC

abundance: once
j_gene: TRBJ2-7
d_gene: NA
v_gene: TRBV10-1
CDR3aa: CASSEKTGTEQYF
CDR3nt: TGCGCCAGCAGTGAGAAGACAGGAACCGAGCAGTACTTC

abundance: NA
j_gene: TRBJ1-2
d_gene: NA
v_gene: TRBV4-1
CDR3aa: CASSQPGGGYTF
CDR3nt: TGCGCCAGCAGCCAACCGGGGGGTGGCTACACCTTC

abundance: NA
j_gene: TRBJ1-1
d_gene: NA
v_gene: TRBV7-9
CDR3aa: CSSNLMGRDLLW
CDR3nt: TGTTCCAGCAACCTGATGGGGAGGGACCTCCTCTGG

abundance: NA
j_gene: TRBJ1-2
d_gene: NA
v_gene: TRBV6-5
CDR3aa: CASSYSPTGYGYTF
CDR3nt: TGTGCCAGCAGTTACTCCCCCACAGGGTATGGCTACACCTTC

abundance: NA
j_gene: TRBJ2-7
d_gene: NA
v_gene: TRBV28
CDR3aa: CASRLQGHYEQYF
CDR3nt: TGTGCCAGCAGACTACAGGGACACTACGAGCAGTACTTC

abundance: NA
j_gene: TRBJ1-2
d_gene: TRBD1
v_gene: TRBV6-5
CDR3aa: CASCRDRAYGYTF
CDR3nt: TGTGCCAGCTGCCGGGACAGGGCCTATGGCTACACCTTC

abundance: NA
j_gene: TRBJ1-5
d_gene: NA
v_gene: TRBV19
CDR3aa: CASRPRTESYNQPQHF
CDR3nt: TGTGCCAGTAGACCCCGGACAGAAAGTTACAATCAGCCCCAGCATTTT

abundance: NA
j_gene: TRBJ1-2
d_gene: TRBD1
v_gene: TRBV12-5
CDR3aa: CASGRDRNYGYTF
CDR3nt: TGTGCTAGTGGCCGGGACAGAAACTATGGCTACACCTTC

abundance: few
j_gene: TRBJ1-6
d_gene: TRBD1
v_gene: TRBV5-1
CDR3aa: CASSFSTGGNSYNSPLHF
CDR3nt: TGCGCCAGCAGCTTCTCCACAGGGGGAAACTCCTATAATTCACCCCTCCACTTT

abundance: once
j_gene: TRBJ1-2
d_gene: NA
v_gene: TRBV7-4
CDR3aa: CASSLVADTEVINYGYTF
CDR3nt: TGTGCCAGCAGCTTAGTGGCAGACACTGAAGTTATCAACTATGGCTACACCTTC

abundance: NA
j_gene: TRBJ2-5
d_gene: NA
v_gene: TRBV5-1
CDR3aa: CASSLQETQYF
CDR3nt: TGCGCCAGCAGCCTCCAAGAGACCCAGTACTTC

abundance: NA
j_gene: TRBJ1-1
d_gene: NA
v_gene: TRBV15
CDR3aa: CATSRERMATEAFF
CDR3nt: TGTGCCACCAGCAGAGAGAGGATGGCCACTGAAGCTTTCTTT

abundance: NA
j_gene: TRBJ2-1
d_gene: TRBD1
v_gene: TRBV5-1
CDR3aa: CASTTGTEYNEQFF
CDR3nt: TGCGCCAGCACTACCGGGACAGAGTACAATGAGCAGTTCTTC

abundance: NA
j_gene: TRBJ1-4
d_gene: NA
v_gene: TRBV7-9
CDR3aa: CASMEGNYEKLFF
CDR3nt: TGTGCGAGCATGGAGGGGAATTATGAAAAACTGTTTTTT

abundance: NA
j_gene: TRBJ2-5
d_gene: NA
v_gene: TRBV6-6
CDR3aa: CASSTLAGKETQYF
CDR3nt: TGTGCCAGCAGTACCCTCGCGGGGAAAGAGACCCAGTACTTC

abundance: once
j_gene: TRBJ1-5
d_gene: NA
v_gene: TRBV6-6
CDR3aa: CASSEGGGQPQHF
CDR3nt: TGTGCCAGCAGTGAGGGGGGGGGTCAGCCCCAGCATTTT

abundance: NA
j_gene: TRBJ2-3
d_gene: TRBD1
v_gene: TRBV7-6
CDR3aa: CASSFGQGSTDTQYF
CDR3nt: TGTGCCAGCAGCTTCGGACAGGGTAGCACAGATACGCAGTATTTT

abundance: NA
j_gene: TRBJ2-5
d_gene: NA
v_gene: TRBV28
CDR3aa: CASSFGGPGHATQYF
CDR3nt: TGTGCCAGCAGTTTTGGGGGCCCTGGGCATGCGACCCAGTACTTC

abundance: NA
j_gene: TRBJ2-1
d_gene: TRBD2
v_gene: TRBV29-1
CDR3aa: CSASPKPGGYNEQFF
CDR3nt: TGCAGCGCCTCCCCCAAGCCGGGGGGGTACAATGAGCAGTTCTTC

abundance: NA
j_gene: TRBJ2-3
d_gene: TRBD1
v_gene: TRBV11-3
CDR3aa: CASSRDRVDTQYF
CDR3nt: TGTGCCAGCAGCAGGGACAGGGTAGATACGCAGTATTTT

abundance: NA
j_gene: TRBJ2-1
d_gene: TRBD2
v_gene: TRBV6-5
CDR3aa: CASSYRLAGKNNEQFF
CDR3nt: TGTGCCAGCAGTTACAGACTAGCGGGGAAGAACAATGAGCAGTTCTTC

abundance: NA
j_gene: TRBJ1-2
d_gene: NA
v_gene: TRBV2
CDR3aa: CASSEAPGGGYTF
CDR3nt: TGTGCCAGCAGTGAAGCGCCGGGGGGGGGCTACACCTTC

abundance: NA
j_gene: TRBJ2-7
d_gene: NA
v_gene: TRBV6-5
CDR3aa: CASSEGLFYEQYF
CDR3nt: TGTGCCAGCAGCGAGGGACTGTTCTACGAGCAGTACTTC

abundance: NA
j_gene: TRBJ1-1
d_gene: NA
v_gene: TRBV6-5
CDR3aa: CASKTGSTEAFF
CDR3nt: TGTGCCAGCAAAACGGGATCCACTGAAGCTTTCTTT

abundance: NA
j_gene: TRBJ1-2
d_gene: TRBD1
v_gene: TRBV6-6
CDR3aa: CASSYSTGVYGYTF
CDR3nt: TGTGCCAGCAGTTACTCGACAGGGGTCTATGGCTACACCTTC

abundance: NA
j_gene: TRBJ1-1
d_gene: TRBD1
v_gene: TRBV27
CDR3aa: CASSARQGNTEAFF
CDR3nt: TGTGCCAGCAGTGCCCGACAGGGGAACACTGAAGCTTTCTTT

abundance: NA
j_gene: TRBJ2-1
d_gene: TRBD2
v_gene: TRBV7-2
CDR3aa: CASSYTSGRPNEQFF
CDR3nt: TGTGCCAGCAGCTATACTAGCGGGAGGCCCAATGAGCAGTTCTTC

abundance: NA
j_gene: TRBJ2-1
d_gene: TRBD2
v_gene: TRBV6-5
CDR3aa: CASTPPGGLNEQFF
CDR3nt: TGTGCCAGCACCCCCCCGGGGGGGCTCAATGAGCAGTTCTTC